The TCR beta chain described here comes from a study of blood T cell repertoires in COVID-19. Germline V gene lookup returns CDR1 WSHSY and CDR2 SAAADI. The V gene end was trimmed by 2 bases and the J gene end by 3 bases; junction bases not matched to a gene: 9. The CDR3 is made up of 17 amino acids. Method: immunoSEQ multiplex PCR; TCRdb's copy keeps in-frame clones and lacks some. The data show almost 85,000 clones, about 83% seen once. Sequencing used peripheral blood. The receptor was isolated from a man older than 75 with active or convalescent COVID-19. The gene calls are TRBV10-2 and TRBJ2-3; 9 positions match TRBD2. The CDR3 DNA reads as TGCGCCAGCAGTGAGCTAGTTGTAGCGGGAGCTACAGATACGCAGTATTTT. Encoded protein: CASSELVVAGATDTQYF.